The 4 T cell receptor beta chains reported below all come from one sample, sequenced in a study of regulatory T cells in long-lasting Graves disease (dated by TCRdb to the early 2020s). Reading the label with the study, this specimen's time point is: newly diagnosed GD, antithyroid drugs for less than 3 months. RNA was extracted from PBMCs in TRIzol for both TCR sequencing and RNA sequencing. Library preparation was by multiplex PCR. TCRdb names Illumina HiSeq 4000 as the instrument used. TCR beta libraries were built with iRepertoire HTBI primers and Arm-PCR amplification of CDR3 regions. TCRdb cleaned the public reads at Q25 with fastp, built clones with MiXCR and kept in-frame beta chains. When rows share a CDR3 protein, they turn into one entry using the most common DNA and genes. The sample profile shows hundreds of thousands of distinct CDR3 sequences; 16% of them were found once. Of the sample, about 32% falls within the top ten clones.

These data were also reused for a study on T cells in Graves' hyperthyroidism and ophthalmopathy.

The sequencing used peripheral blood mononuclear cells (PBMCs), collected at new diagnosis, from a patient treated with antithyroid drugs. The receptors stem from a man between 40 and 49 years old with Graves disease. Donor details come from another sample of the same person, matched by shared clones.

This clonotype was counted between two and nine times. The gene calls are TRBV19 and TRBJ2-6; D gene uncertain. V lost 4 bases, J lost 3 bases, and 7 bases lay in between. The V gene's germline CDR1 is LNHDA and CDR2 SQIVND (reference sequence). The CDR3 has 14 residues. DNA of the CDR3: TGTGCCAGTAGTAGGGTGAGTGGGGCCAACGTCCTGACTTTC. Its translation is CASSRVSGANVLTF. The full variable domain, its missing parts supplied by reference TRBV19 and TRBJ2-6, is DGGITQSPKYLFRKEGQNVTLSCEQNLNHDAMYWYRQDPGQGLRLIYYSQIVNDFQKGDIAEGYSVSREKKESFPLTVTSAQKNPTAFYLCASSRVSGANVLTFGAGSRLTVL.

CDR3 protein: CASKQGVDYGYTF. CDR3 coding DNA: TGTGCCAGCAAACAGGGGGTTGACTATGGCTACACCTTC. The chain joins TRBV2 to TRBJ1-2, with 8 bases aligning to TRBD1. The CDR3 is 13 residues long. V gave up 7 bases and J gave up 3 bases; unmatched junction bases: 4. Per the germline V gene, CDR1 is SNHLY and CDR2 is FYNNEI.

This clonotype was observed a few times. This rearrangement joins TRBV18 to TRBJ2-4; D remains unclear. V lost 3 bases to trimming and J lost 3 bases, with 12 bases between them. Looked up from germline, CDR1 is KGHSH and CDR2 is LQKENI. CDR3 length equals 15 residues. In DNA form, the CDR3 reads TGTGCCAGCTCACCCGGCCGCCACCTCAAAAACATTCAGTACTTC. Translating gives CASSPGRHLKNIQYF.

The chain employs TRBV3-1 and TRBJ2-3; D is ambiguous. Trimming removed 0 bases from V and 7 bases from J, with 5 bases in between. CDR3 length: 12 amino acids. Germline values: CDR1 LGHDT, CDR2 YNNKEL (reference sequence). This CDR3 reads CASSQEWNTQYF. The CDR3 DNA follows: TGTGCCAGCAGCCAAGAATGGAATACGCAGTATTTT.